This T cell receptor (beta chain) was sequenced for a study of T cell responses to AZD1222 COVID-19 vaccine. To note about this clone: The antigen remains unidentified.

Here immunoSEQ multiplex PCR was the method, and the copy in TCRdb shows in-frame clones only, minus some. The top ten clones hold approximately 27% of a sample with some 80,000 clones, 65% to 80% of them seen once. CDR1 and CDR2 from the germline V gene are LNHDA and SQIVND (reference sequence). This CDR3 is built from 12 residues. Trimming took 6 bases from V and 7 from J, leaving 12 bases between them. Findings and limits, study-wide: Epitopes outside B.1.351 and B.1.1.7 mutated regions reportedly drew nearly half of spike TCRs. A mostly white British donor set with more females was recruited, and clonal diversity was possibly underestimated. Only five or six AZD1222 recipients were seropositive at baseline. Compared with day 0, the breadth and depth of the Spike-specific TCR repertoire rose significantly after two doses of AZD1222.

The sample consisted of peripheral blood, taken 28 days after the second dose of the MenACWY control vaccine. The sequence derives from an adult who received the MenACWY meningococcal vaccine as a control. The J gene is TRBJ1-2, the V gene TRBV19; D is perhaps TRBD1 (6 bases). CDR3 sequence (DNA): TGTGCCAGTAGCCTCAGGGGAGGTGGCTACACCTTC. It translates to CASSLRGGGYTF.